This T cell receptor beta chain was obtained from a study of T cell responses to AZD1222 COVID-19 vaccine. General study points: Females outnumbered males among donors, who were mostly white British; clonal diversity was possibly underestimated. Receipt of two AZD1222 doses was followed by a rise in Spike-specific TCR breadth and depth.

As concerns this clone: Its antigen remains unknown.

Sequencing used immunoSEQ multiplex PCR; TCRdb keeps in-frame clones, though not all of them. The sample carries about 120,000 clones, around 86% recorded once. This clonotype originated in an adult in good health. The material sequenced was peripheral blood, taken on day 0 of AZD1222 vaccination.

The CDR3 is CAWSGESGNYGYTF. CDR3 nucleotides: TGTGCCTGGAGTGGGGAGTCAGGGAACTATGGCTACACCTTC. The chain is built from TRBV30 and TRBJ1-2, with TRBD1 as a possible D gene (5 bases). The length of the CDR3 is 14 residues. Trimming stripped 1 base from V and 2 bases from J, with 11 bases between. Germline V gene sequence: CDR1 GTSNPN, CDR2 SVGIG (reference sequence).